The clone carrying this T cell receptor (beta chain) was counted only a few times. Its specificity is unknown. This specimen belongs to a study of T cells in Graves' hyperthyroidism and ophthalmopathy. Study-level findings and limits: Model predictions of ophthalmopathy came a median approximately 6.5 months before onset. The blood repertoire included most of the expanded thyroid clonotypes above 0.001.

Amplification of TCR beta CDR3 regions used RNA as the template. HTBI primers drove first-round RT-PCR of the TCR CDR3. Each CDR3 protein gets one entry after TCRdb re-called the multiplex PCR reads with MiXCR. The sample holds 490,000 or so distinct CDR3 sequences; 22% are singletons and the top ten take approximately 49%. Diagnosis rested on symptoms, serum thyroxine and TRAb, thyroid ultrasound, and orbital computed tomography. From approximately 9.3 ml of fresh peripheral blood, PBMCs were isolated. The CDR3 extends over 16 amino acids. V lost 0 bases, J lost 4 bases, and 12 bases lay in between. The V gene's germline CDR1 is SGHDN and CDR2 FVKESK.

The clonotype originates from a woman aged 70-85 years with Graves' ophthalmopathy. The gene calls are TRBV14 and TRBJ2-2, with D possibly being TRBD1 (6 bases). Sequencing was performed on blood. CDR3 sequence (DNA): TGTGCCAGCAGCCAAGACCGGACAGCGAGCACCGGGGAGCTGTTTTTT. Residues: CASSQDRTASTGELFF.